This TCR beta chain emerged from a study of blood T cells in healthy people across ages. Germline loops: CDR1 SQVTM, CDR2 ANQGSEA. The CDR3 consists of 13 residues. Concerning this clonotype itself: A read error may produce the germline difference seen at one junction end.

Next came a second PCR, run for roughly 6 to 11 cycles, which used a sample-barcoded 5' primer along with a J-beta primer mix. TCRdb recomputed calls from the 5' RACE reads with MiXCR, one row per CDR3 protein. This sample carries around 1,900,000 distinct CDR3 sequences, 35% to 50% of them seen once, and the ten largest clones take roughly 23%. The chain links TRBV29-1 to TRBJ2-5; 8 positions match TRBD2. The sample comprised blood. The receptor comes from a human donor in good health. CDR3 sequence reads: CSALAGLQETRYF. CDR3 coding DNA: TGCAGCGCATTAGCGGGGCTCCAAGAGACCCGGTACTTC.